The 2 T cell receptor beta chains presented below share a single source sample, sequenced in a study of pediatric ulcerative colitis. TCRdb keeps only in-frame clones here, not all; method: immunoSEQ multiplex PCR. The sample consists of approximately 40,000 clones, 65% to 80% of them appearing once. Rectal tissue came from one to two pinch biopsies taken at colonoscopy. Source material: gut tissue. All receptors come from a boy aged 5-17 years with severe ulcerative colitis.

This clone occurred a few times. This chain connects TRBV4-2 to TRBJ1-2; a possible D gene is TRBD1 (5 bases). CDR3 size: 15 residues. The V gene's germline CDR1 is LGHNA and CDR2 YNFKEQ. V lost 0 bases and J 4 bases, leaving 12 bases between the germline ends. The CDR3 sequence: CASSQEAGWSYGYTF. CDR3 DNA: TGTGCCAGCAGCCAAGAAGCAGGGTGGAGCTATGGCTACACCTTC.

The chain has TRBV10-1 and TRBJ2-3; 9 bases agree with TRBD2. J gave up 4 bases and V 4 bases, and 6 bases lay outside the gene matches. Germline V lookup: CDR1 WNHNN, CDR2 SYGVQD (reference sequence). The CDR3 has 15 residues. The CDR3 is CASSVSSGGSDTQYF. The CDR3 coding sequence is TGCGCCAGCAGTGTGTCGAGCGGGGGGTCAGATACGCAGTATTTT.